This entry lists 22 T cell receptor beta chains sequenced from one sample in a study of blood T cell repertoires in COVID-19. Assay: immunoSEQ multiplex PCR; the TCRdb copy retains only in-frame clones and omits some. The sample shows tens of thousands of clones, around nine tenths of them seen only once. The sample taken for sequencing was peripheral blood. The receptors here all came from a human donor in a cohort sampled during active COVID-19.

Written as DNA, the CDR3 is TGTGCCAGCAGCGTAGGACCCTCCGGGGAGCAGTACTTC. Translated: CASSVGPSGEQYF. The rearrangement uses TRBV9 and TRBJ2-7; D is uncertain. CDR3 length: 13 amino acids. Germline V CDR1 and CDR2: SGDLS, YYNGEE. V was trimmed by 0 bases and J by 7 bases, leaving 11 bases between them.

This rearrangement joins TRBV15 to TRBJ1-2; a weak D match, TRBD1 (6 bases). From germline, CDR1 is LNHNV and CDR2 YYDKDF (reference sequence). Trimming removed 3 bases from V and 0 bases from J, with 14 bases in between. This CDR3 comprises 16 residues. The CDR3 reads CATSSRKTGANYGYTF. CDR3 DNA sequence: TGTGCCACCAGCAGTCGAAAGACAGGAGCTAACTATGGCTACACCTTC.

The rearrangement joins TRBV24-1 to TRBJ2-1, with 9 bases identical to TRBD2. CDR1 is KGHDR and CDR2 is SFDVKD in the germline V gene. This CDR3 is 15 amino acids long. Losses at the gene ends were 4 bases for V and 4 bases for J; bases not matched to a gene: 4. The chain's CDR3 is CATSDPSGEYNEQFF. The CDR3 DNA reads TGTGCCACCAGTGACCCTAGCGGGGAGTACAATGAGCAGTTCTTC.

The chain couples TRBV28 to TRBJ2-3; 11 bases line up with TRBD2. Germline V gene data show CDR1 as MDHEN and CDR2 as SYDVKM. This CDR3 region has 17 residues. Trimming cost V 5 bases and J 4 bases; bases outside gene matches: 11. The CDR3 region has the DNA TGTGCCAGCAGTGGCCGAGGGACTAGCGGAGGTGCAGATACGCAGTATTTT. Translation gives CASSGRGTSGGADTQYF.

V is TRBV6-4 and J is TRBJ2-2, with 12 bases aligning to TRBD2. This CDR3 is 19 amino acids long. Germline V gene lookup returns CDR1 MRHNA and CDR2 SNTAGT. Trimming removed 0 bases from V and 0 bases from J; junction bases left unmatched: 5. The CDR3 DNA reads TGTGCCAGCAGTGACTCCGCTCTAGCGGGGGGGACGAACACCGGGGAGCTGTTTTTT. Its translation: CASSDSALAGGTNTGELFF.

The chain links TRBV28 to TRBJ2-7; 7 positions match TRBD1. CDR1 is MDHEN and CDR2 is SYDVKM in the germline V gene. J gave up 2 bases and V 4 bases, and 5 bases lay outside the gene matches. The CDR3 sequence is 14 residues long. CDR3 nucleotide sequence: TGTGCCAGCAGTTATGACAGGGCGACCTACGAGCAGTACTTC. Amino acid sequence: CASSYDRATYEQYF.

This chain's CDR3 is CAWSRAAVPGELFF. The CDR3 region has the DNA TGTGCCTGGAGCAGGGCCGCCGTGCCCGGGGAGCTGTTTTTT. The chain employs TRBV30 and TRBJ2-2, with a possible D match to TRBD1 (5 bases). V lost 3 bases and J lost 6, with 14 bases in between. The germline CDR1 and CDR2 sequences are GTSNPN and SVGIG (reference sequence). CDR3 length equals 14 residues.

The J gene is TRBJ1-1, the V gene TRBV28; D is possibly TRBD1 (5 bases). In germline, CDR1 is MDHEN, CDR2 SYDVKM. Trimming took 4 bases from V and 0 from J, leaving 15 bases between them. CDR3 length: 16 amino acids. This CDR3 is CASSSRDLYMNTEAFF. As DNA, the CDR3 is TGTGCCAGCAGTTCCCGGGACTTATACATGAACACTGAAGCTTTCTTT.

The rearrangement uses TRBV20-1 and TRBJ2-5; the D gene is possibly TRBD1 (5 bases). Trimming stripped 3 bases from V and 4 bases from J, with 24 bases between. The CDR3 has 17 residues. Germline CDR1 is DFQATT and CDR2 is SNEGSKA (reference sequence). CDR3 loop: CSASDPKGQGWLETQYF. Here the CDR3 DNA reads TGCAGTGCTAGTGACCCCAAGGGGCAGGGATGGTTAGAGACCCAGTACTTC.

The V call is TRBV2, the J call TRBJ2-7; 8 bases line up with TRBD2. The CDR3 totals 15 residues. Per the germline V gene, CDR1 is SNHLY and CDR2 is FYNNEI. J gave up 5 bases and V 2 bases, and 8 bases lay outside the gene matches. This CDR3 is CASSESGLGSHEQYV. DNA of the CDR3: TGTGCCAGCAGTGAATCGGGACTAGGGTCCCACGAGCAGTACGTC.

This clone was counted once. The genes are TRBV9 and TRBJ1-3, with no clear D. This CDR3 spans 12 amino acids. Trimming pared 0 bases from V and 10 bases from J, leaving 8 bases between. CDR1 is SGDLS and CDR2 is YYNGEE in the germline V gene. CDR3 region: CASSVAPGTIYF. DNA for the CDR3: TGTGCCAGCAGCGTAGCACCGGGGACCATATATTTT.

The gene calls are TRBV21-1 and TRBJ1-4; the table's D call TRBD1 went unverified against the DNA. TRBV21-1 is reported as a pseudogene. The CDR3 runs to 15 residues. CDR3 sequence: CASSKGGSRQEKLFF. CDR3 coding DNA: TGTGCCAGCAGCAAAGGGGGCAGCCGGCAGGAAAAACTGTTTTTT.

The gene calls are TRBV5-6 and TRBJ1-2, with TRBD1 identical over 8 bases. V dropped 2 bases and J dropped 4; count of bases not matched to a gene: 4. Per germline, CDR1 SGHDT and CDR2 YYEEEE. This CDR3 has 14 residues. The CDR3 loop is CASSFGQGAYGYTF. In nucleotides, the CDR3 is TGTGCCAGCAGCTTCGGGCAGGGGGCCTATGGCTACACCTTC.

The chain recombines TRBV2 with TRBJ2-7; D gene uncertain. Trimming removed 2 bases at V and 0 bases at J, with 8 bases between. The CDR3 has 14 residues. The germline V gene encodes CDR1 SNHLY and CDR2 FYNNEI. The DNA of the CDR3 is TGTGCCAGCAGTGAATATCCCTACTCCTACGAGCAGTACTTC. Its translation is CASSEYPYSYEQYF.

The chain combines TRBV5-1 with TRBJ1-3; 9 positions match TRBD1. This CDR3 comprises 18 residues. Germline lookup yields CDR1 SGHRS and CDR2 YFSETQ. V dropped 4 bases and J dropped 0; count of bases not matched to a gene: 11. The DNA for the CDR3 is TGCGCCAGCAGCCCTCAGGCGGACAGGGGCCTCTCTGGAAACACCATATATTTT. Translation: CASSPQADRGLSGNTIYF.

This sequence joins TRBV28 and TRBJ1-2, with D perhaps TRBD1 (5 bases). V was pared by 6 bases and J by 6 bases, with 11 bases between. This CDR3 is 12 amino acids long. The germline V gene has CDR1 MDHEN and CDR2 SYDVKM. The CDR3 loop is CASRAGGDGYTF. The CDR3 region has the DNA TGTGCCAGCAGGGCGGGGGGGGATGGCTACACCTTC.

The genes are TRBV11-2 and TRBJ1-4; the match to TRBD1 covers 7 bases. Losses at the gene ends were 5 bases for V and 7 bases for J; bases not matched to a gene: 10. CDR3 size: 15 residues. Germline lookup yields CDR1 SGHAT and CDR2 FQNNGV. CDR3 DNA sequence: TGTGCCAGCAGCCAGACAGGGTTAGAAGGTGAAAAACTGTTTTTT. Translated, it gives CASSQTGLEGEKLFF. Based on the CDR3 plus reference TRBV11-2 and TRBJ1-4, the full variable domain is EAGVAQSPRYKIIEKRQSVAFWCNPISGHATLYWYQQILGQGPKLLIQFQNNGVVDDSQLPKDRFSAERLKGVDSTLKIQPAKLEDSAVYLCASSQTGLEGEKLFFGSGTQLSVL.

The chain couples TRBV14 to TRBJ1-3, with 7 bases that match TRBD1. V shed 4 bases, J shed 5 bases, and the junction held 8 bases outside the gene matches. Germline-derived CDR1 and CDR2 are SGHDN and FVKESK. The CDR3 has 15 amino acids. CDR3 region: CASSRRQGLRNTIYF. CDR3 bases: TGTGCCAGCAGCCGGAGACAGGGTCTTAGAAACACCATATATTTT.

The genes are TRBV6-5 and TRBJ1-3; weak D call: TRBD1 (5 bases). The CDR3 is 15 amino acids. The germline V gene encodes CDR1 MNHEY and CDR2 SVGAGI. Trimming removed 5 bases from V and 0 bases from J, with 11 bases in between. DNA for the CDR3: TGTGCCAGCAGTCGGGGGTCTCGCTCTGGAAACACCATATATTTT. This translates into CASSRGSRSGNTIYF.

The chain links TRBV7-9 to TRBJ2-1; 11 bases map to TRBD2. The J segment lost 2 bases and the V segment lost 5 bases, leaving 2 bases of the junction unmatched. CDR3 length equals 15 residues. Germline assignment: CDR1 SEHNR and CDR2 FQNEAQ (reference sequence). The CDR3 nucleotides read TGTGCCAGCAGCCCGACTAGCGGGGCCTACAATGAGCAGTTCTTC. It translates to CASSPTSGAYNEQFF.

The genes are TRBV11-2 and TRBJ2-5; 9 bases agree with TRBD1. V shed 5 bases, J shed 5 bases, and the junction held 12 bases outside the gene matches. CDR3 length: 16 amino acids. Looked up from germline, CDR1 is SGHAT and CDR2 is FQNNGV. CDR3 sequence: CASSPYGQGRSETQYF. The CDR3 region has the DNA TGTGCCAGCAGCCCGTACGGACAGGGGCGTTCGGAGACCCAGTACTTC. Combining the CDR3 with reference TRBV11-2 and TRBJ2-5 gives the whole variable domain EAGVAQSPRYKIIEKRQSVAFWCNPISGHATLYWYQQILGQGPKLLIQFQNNGVVDDSQLPKDRFSAERLKGVDSTLKIQPAKLEDSAVYLCASSPYGQGRSETQYFGPGTRLLVL.

V and J are TRBV2 and TRBJ2-2, with TRBD1 matching 9 bases. This CDR3 region has 15 residues. The junction had 8 bases not matched to a gene; V was cut back by 8 bases and J by 4 bases. Per germline, CDR1 SNHLY and CDR2 FYNNEI. CDR3 bases: TGTGCCAGCTCCGGACAGGGGAGGAGCACCGGGGAGCTGTTTTTT. It is translated as CASSGQGRSTGELFF.